This T cell receptor beta chain was obtained from a study of blood T cell repertoires in COVID-19. This clone was seen a handful of times. Data came from immunoSEQ multiplex PCR; TCRdb stores just in-frame clones and leaves some out. The profile covers tens of thousands of clones, with 77% appearing a single time and under 30% taken by the ten largest. CDR3 length: 15 residues. The V gene's germline CDR1 is MDHEN and CDR2 SYDVKM. Trimming took off 5 bases at V and 4 bases at J, with 17 bases between the two ends. V gene TRBV28 combines with J gene TRBJ1-2; TRBD1 might be the D (5 bases). This receptor was identified in an older woman with acute or convalescent COVID-19. Sequenced input: peripheral blood. CDR3 protein: CASSTLSGGGYGYTF. The CDR3 DNA reads as TGTGCCAGCAGTACCCTCTCCGGGGGTGGCTATGGCTACACCTTC.